A single sample is the source of the 2 T cell receptor beta chains below, sequenced in a study of shared clonotypes between healthy human individuals. The naive CD8 population came from CD45RO-negative cells selected for CCR7, without terminally differentiated effector memory CD45RA+ cells. The table came from immunoSEQ multiplex PCR; TCRdb's copy has only in-frame clones and leaves some out. The profile shows about 1,900,000 clones, over 85% of them singletons. The sequenced sample consisted of naive CD8+ T cells sorted from blood. These receptors all come from a man aged 18 to 35 in good health.

The chain recombines TRBV11-2 with TRBJ2-7; D perhaps matches TRBD2 (5 bases). Germline V gene lookup returns CDR1 SGHAT and CDR2 FQNNGV. The CDR3 covers 15 residues. Trimming took 0 bases from V and 0 from J, leaving 9 bases between them. The CDR3 DNA is TGTGCCAGCAGCTTAGAGAGGGTTTACTCCTACGAGCAGTACTTC. Amino acid sequence: CASSLERVYSYEQYF.

This chain connects TRBV19 to TRBJ2-1; 9 bases match TRBD1. V dropped 4 bases and J dropped 9; count of bases not matched to a gene: 10. The CDR3 extends over 15 amino acids. Germline V gene sequence: CDR1 LNHDA, CDR2 SQIVND (reference sequence). The CDR3 is CASSNRDREFLEQFF. Written as DNA, the CDR3 is TGTGCCAGTAGTAACCGGGACAGGGAATTTCTTGAGCAGTTCTTC.